These 22 T cell receptor beta chains were all obtained from the same sample, sequenced in a study of identical twins. TCRdb passed the 5' RACE reads through MiXCR, listing each CDR3 protein once. The table shows 1.5 million to 2 million distinct CDR3 sequences, with about 32% occurring only once. The source material was cord blood. Source of these receptors: a newborn girl in good health.

In its sample, this clonotype was seen a few times. This chain links TRBV3-1 with TRBJ1-1, with a weak D call TRBD1 (5 bases). V shed 1 base and J shed 7 bases, with 10 bases lying between them. In germline, CDR1 is LGHDT, CDR2 YNNKEL (reference sequence). The CDR3 is 13 residues long. The chain's CDR3 is CASSQGKQVEAFF. The CDR3 DNA reads TGTGCCAGCAGCCAAGGGAAACAGGTTGAAGCTTTCTTT.

V is TRBV28 and J is TRBJ1-2, with 8 bases identical to TRBD1. Unmatched junction bases numbered 10, after V lost 6 bases and J lost 4 bases. CDR1 and CDR2 (germline): MDHEN, SYDVKM. This CDR3 contains 15 residues. The DNA for the CDR3 is TGTGCCAGCAGATACGGGACAGGATTCCTCTATGGCTACACCTTC. Translating gives CASRYGTGFLYGYTF.

This clonotype was seen at least ten times. The chain carries TRBV6-6 and TRBJ1-2, with D unresolved. The CDR3 contains 12 residues. CDR1 MNHNY and CDR2 SVGAGI come from the germline V gene (reference sequence). Deletions cut 6 bases from V and 5 bases from J, with 10 bases between. The CDR3 DNA follows: TGTGCCAGCAGCGCGGACGGATATGGCTACACCTTC. Translated, it gives CASSADGYGYTF.

The chain links TRBV10-3 to TRBJ2-1; 10 nucleotides line up with TRBD1. CDR1 is ENHRY, CDR2 SYGVKD, per germline. This CDR3 comprises 14 residues. V lost 10 bases, J lost 6 bases, and 9 bases stayed unmatched. The CDR3 DNA reads as TGTGCCACCGAACCCGGGACAGGGGCCAATGAGCAGTTCTTC. It yields the protein CATEPGTGANEQFF.

This clonotype showed up just a few times. The genes are TRBV5-1 and TRBJ2-2; D may be TRBD1 or TRBD2 (5 bases each). The V gene's germline CDR1 is SGHRS and CDR2 YFSETQ. The CDR3 covers 12 residues. V lost 4 bases to trimming and J lost 8 bases, with 9 bases between them. CDR3 region: CASSRGPGELFF. CDR3 nucleotide sequence: TGCGCCAGCAGCAGGGGACCAGGGGAGCTGTTTTTT.

The chain has TRBV20-1 and TRBJ2-1; D perhaps matches TRBD2 (6 bases). Trimming took off 0 bases at V and 3 bases at J, with 9 bases between the two ends. Germline-derived CDR1 and CDR2 are DFQATT and SNEGSKA (reference sequence). The CDR3 has 14 amino acids. CDR3 bases: TGCAGTGCTAGAGATGCGGGACTCTACAATGAGCAGTTCTTC. Translated, it gives CSARDAGLYNEQFF.

The rearrangement links TRBV7-2 to TRBJ2-3; no firm D call. Between the trimmed V and J ends, which lost 2 bases and 2 bases, there was a span of 11 bases. Germline V gives CDR1 SGHTA, CDR2 FQGNSA. CDR3 length equals 15 residues. The CDR3 nucleotides read TGTGCCAGCAGCTTAATGCCCTTCCTCACAGATACGCAGTATTTT. Its protein is CASSLMPFLTDTQYF. Full variable domain (missing parts from reference TRBV7-2 and TRBJ2-3): GAGVSQSPSNKVTEKGKDVELRCDPISGHTALYWYRQSLGQGLEFLIYFQGNSAPDKSGLPSDRFSAERTGGSVSTLTIQRTQQEDSAVYLCASSLMPFLTDTQYFGPGTRLTVL.

This clonotype turned up a few times. The V and J genes are TRBV4-1 and TRBJ2-5; D is unclear. This CDR3 has 12 residues. Germline V gene data show CDR1 as MGHRA and CDR2 as YSYEKL. Trimming removed 3 bases from V and 5 bases from J, with 7 bases in between. The CDR3 DNA reads as TGCGCCAGCAGCCACCTGTCGGAGACCCAGTACTTC. Translating it yields CASSHLSETQYF.

This clonotype was seen a few times. In nucleotides, the CDR3 is TGTGCCAGCAGCTTGTCGGACCCGATGAATGAAAAACTGTTTTTT. This translates into CASSLSDPMNEKLFF. The genes are TRBV5-5 and TRBJ1-4; no definite D call. Between the trimmed V and J ends, which lost 1 base and 5 bases, there was a span of 12 bases. Germline CDR1 reads SGHKS; CDR2 reads YYEKEE (reference sequence). The CDR3 contains 15 residues.

This clonotype has just a few counts. V usage is TRBV5-4 and J usage is TRBJ2-1, with D unclear. Trimming took off 2 bases at V and 6 bases at J, with 9 bases between the two ends. Germline assignment: CDR1 SGHNT and CDR2 YYREEE (reference sequence). CDR3 length equals 13 residues. This chain's CDR3 is CASSFSPSNEQFF. In DNA, the CDR3 is TGTGCCAGCAGCTTTTCCCCTTCCAATGAGCAGTTCTTC.

This clonotype has a count of ten or more. The V and J genes are TRBV29-1 and TRBJ1-1, with D maybe TRBD1 (5 bases). The CDR3 extends over 12 amino acids. CDR1 is SQVTM, CDR2 ANQGSEA, per germline. V lost 6 bases and J 1 base, leaving 9 bases between the germline ends. CDR3 amino acids: CSVGQPNTEAFF. The CDR3 DNA sequence: TGCAGCGTCGGACAACCGAACACTGAAGCTTTCTTT.

The J gene is TRBJ2-7, the V gene TRBV20-1, with a tentative D call TRBD2 (6 bases). Trimming removed 5 bases at V and 0 bases at J, with 11 bases between. Germline loops: CDR1 DFQATT, CDR2 SNEGSKA (reference sequence). The length of the CDR3 is 13 residues. Here the CDR3 DNA reads TGCAGTGCTGTCGGGACTCCCTCCTACGAGCAGTACTTC. It specifies CSAVGTPSYEQYF.

Only one count was recorded for this clonotype. A read error may produce the germline difference seen at one junction end. The rearrangement uses TRBV5-1 and TRBJ2-1; no firm D call. This CDR3 has 14 residues. CDR1 and CDR2 (germline): SGHRS, YFSETQ. DNA for the CDR3: TGCGCCAGCGGCCCTCTGAGCTCCTACAATGAGCACTTCTTC. Residues: CASGPLSSYNEHFF.

This clonotype showed up just a few times. CDR3 protein: CASSPPDSPATQYF. The CDR3 DNA is TGTGCCAGCAGCCCGCCGGATAGTCCAGCCACGCAGTATTTT. The J gene is TRBJ2-3, the V gene TRBV7-9, with unresolved D. CDR3 size: 14 residues. The germline gives CDR1 SEHNR, CDR2 FQNEAQ (reference sequence). Trimming pared 5 bases from V and 9 bases from J, leaving 18 bases between.

This clonotype was seen a handful of times. The rearrangement joins TRBV2 to TRBJ1-5; D gene uncertain. CDR3 length: 14 residues. The V gene lost 7 bases and the J gene lost 0 bases, with 10 bases spanning the gap. Germline assignment: CDR1 SNHLY and CDR2 FYNNEI. The CDR3 nucleotides are TGTGCCAGCAACAACAGACTTAGCAATCAGCCCCAGCATTTT. Protein product: CASNNRLSNQPQHF.

This chain joins TRBV20-1 and TRBJ2-3, with 9 bases matching TRBD2. CDR3 length: 15 amino acids. After removal of 5 bases from V and 5 bases from J, the junction contained 11 bases not matched to a gene. CDR1 and CDR2 from the germline V gene are DFQATT and SNEGSKA (reference sequence). The CDR3 nucleotides are TGCAGTGCTTCCAGCGGGGGGAATCGAGGAGATACGCAGTATTTT. Protein product: CSASSGGNRGDTQYF.

This clonotype was counted ten times or more. This chain connects TRBV29-1 to TRBJ1-4; no clear D. With 4 bases removed from V and 10 bases from J, the gap between germline ends came to 7 bases. Germline V lookup: CDR1 SQVTM, CDR2 ANQGSEA. There are 10 residues in the CDR3. The CDR3 sequence: CSVVGGKLFF. The CDR3 DNA is TGCAGCGTTGTGGGAGGAAAACTGTTTTTT.

CDR3 sequence: CASSIRDYHQETQYF. CDR3 nucleotide sequence: TGTGCCAGCAGCATCCGGGACTACCACCAAGAGACCCAGTACTTC. The chain combines TRBV7-8 with TRBJ2-5; TRBD2 matches at 7 bases. J was trimmed by 0 bases and V by 5 bases; bases with no gene match: 6. CDR3 length: 15 amino acids. Germline lookup yields CDR1 SGHVS and CDR2 FQNEAQ. The whole variable domain, remainder taken from reference TRBV7-8 and TRBJ2-5, is GAGVSQSPRYKVAKRGQDVALRCDPISGHVSLFWYQQALGQGPEFLTYFQNEAQLDKSGLPSDRFFAERPEGSVSTLKIQRTQQEDSAVYLCASSIRDYHQETQYFGPGTRLLVL.

The rearrangement uses TRBV3-1 and TRBJ2-5; D not certain. Matching the DNA end better, TRBJ2-7 makes the J call doubtful. Germline CDR1 LGHDT, CDR2 YNNKEL (reference sequence). This CDR3 contains 15 residues. In DNA form, the CDR3 reads TGTGCCAGCAGCCCCTTTGGGCTTGGAACCTACGAGCAGTACTTC. As protein: CASSPFGLGTYEQYF.

The genes are TRBV25-1 and TRBJ1-4; D is undetermined. Germline V CDR1 and CDR2: MGHDK, SYGVNS. V dropped 2 bases and J dropped 8 bases, with 15 bases sitting between them. The CDR3 runs to 15 residues. The CDR3 sequence is CASSEVRAGGEKLFF. CDR3 coding DNA: TGTGCCAGCAGTGAAGTTAGGGCAGGTGGGGAAAAACTGTTTTTT. The complete variable domain, with remaining parts taken from reference TRBV25-1 and TRBJ1-4, reads EADIYQTPRYLVIGTGKKITLECSQTMGHDKMYWYQQDPGMELHLIHYSYGVNSTEKGDLSSESTVSRIRTEHFPLTLESARPSHTSQYLCASSEVRAGGEKLFFGSGTQLSVL.

The gene calls are TRBV4-1 and TRBJ2-7; tentatively, D is TRBD1 (6 bases). The V end lost 0 bases, the J end lost 2 bases, and 17 bases lay between the germline ends. The CDR3 sequence is 17 residues long. CDR1 MGHRA and CDR2 YSYEKL come from the germline V gene. In DNA, the CDR3 is TGCGCCAGCAGCCAAGATAGCAGGGCAGGGGTTACCTACGAGCAGTACTTC. Protein sequence: CASSQDSRAGVTYEQYF.

Remarks on this clonotype: A read error may explain this, as a much larger clone is one base away. The J gene is TRBJ2-4, the V gene TRBV6-6; no clear D. Germline V lookup: CDR1 MNHNY, CDR2 SVGAGI (reference sequence). CDR3 size: 15 residues. Trimming cost V 3 bases and J 0 bases, with 9 bases left between them. CDR3 nucleotides: TGTGCCAGCAGTTATGAGGCAGTAGCCAAAAACATTCAGTACTTC. This gives the protein CASSYEAVAKNIQYF.